These 16 T cell receptor beta chains were sequenced from one sample in a study of identical twins. TCRdb passed the 5' RACE reads through MiXCR, listing each CDR3 protein once. The data hold about 690,000 distinct CDR3 sequences, with around 6% observed a single time. The sample was naive T cells sorted from blood. These receptors all come from a young man in good health.

CDR3 DNA: TGTGCCAGCAGCCAAGAGACAGTTTACAATGAGCAGTTCTTC. It codes for CASSQETVYNEQFF. The V call is TRBV14, the J call TRBJ2-1; weak D call: TRBD1 (5 bases). This CDR3 region has 14 residues. With 0 bases removed from V and 4 bases from J, the gap between germline ends came to 7 bases. From germline, CDR1 is SGHDN and CDR2 FVKESK.

This clonotype has only one observation. This chain connects TRBV5-1 to TRBJ2-1; 12 bases align to TRBD2. V trimming: 6 bases; J trimming: 0 bases; junction bases outside the gene matches: 10. CDR3 length equals 18 residues. CDR1 and CDR2 (germline): SGHRS, YFSETQ. The CDR3 sequence: CASTTGTSGWSSYNEQFF. The CDR3 bases are TGCGCCAGCACTACCGGGACTAGCGGGTGGAGCTCCTACAATGAGCAGTTCTTC.

This clonotype came up many times. CDR3 amino acids: CASMGRHSYEQYF. In DNA, the CDR3 is TGTGCCAGTATGGGGCGCCACTCCTACGAGCAGTACTTC. The chain is built from TRBV11-2 and TRBJ2-7, with D tentatively TRBD1 (5 bases). V lost 9 bases and J lost 0, with 12 bases in between. From germline, CDR1 is SGHAT and CDR2 FQNNGV. The CDR3 spans 13 residues.

The table lists this clonotype with a few counts. J is TRBJ2-4 and V is TRBV15; 9 bases align to TRBD1. Germline V lookup: CDR1 LNHNV, CDR2 YYDKDF (reference sequence). This CDR3 is 19 amino acids long. V was pared by 3 bases and J by 0 bases, with 12 bases of the junction left unmatched. For the CDR3, the DNA is TGTGCCACCAGCAGTCTCGGACAGGGGAGAATTCTAGCCAAAAACATTCAGTACTTC. It translates to CATSSLGQGRILAKNIQYF. Full variable domain (remainder filled in from reference TRBV15 and TRBJ2-4): DAMVIQNPRYQVTQFGKPVTLSCSQTLNHNVMYWYQQKSSQAPKLLFHYYDKDFNNEADTPDNFQSRRPNTSFCFLDIRSPGLGDTAMYLCATSSLGQGRILAKNIQYFGAGTRLSVL.

This clonotype was detected ten times or more. The chain uses TRBV29-1 and TRBJ1-2; tentatively, D is TRBD1 (5 bases). Trimming removed 5 bases at V and 5 bases at J, with 6 bases between. The germline V gene has CDR1 SQVTM and CDR2 ANQGSEA. CDR3 size: 10 residues. The CDR3 bases are TGCAGCGTTCGACAGTATGGCTACACCTTC. The encoded protein is CSVRQYGYTF.

This clonotype has ten or more counts. CDR3 bases: TGCAGTGTTCAGACTCGGACCAATGAGCAGTTCTTC. This translates into CSVQTRTNEQFF. This chain joins TRBV20-1 and TRBJ2-1, with unresolved D. Germline V CDR1 and CDR2: DFQATT, SNEGSKA (reference sequence). Trimming removed 7 bases from V and 6 bases from J, with 13 bases in between. The CDR3 is 12 residues long.

This clonotype has ten or more counts. The V gene is TRBV20-1, the J gene TRBJ2-3; TRBD2 aligns across 12 bases. The V gene's germline CDR1 is DFQATT and CDR2 SNEGSKA (reference sequence). The CDR3 runs 15 residues. The ends lost 2 bases at V and 4 bases at J; junction bases unmatched: 4. The CDR3 DNA is TGCAGTGCTAGATGGACTAGCGGGACGTCAGATACGCAGTATTTT. This translates into CSARWTSGTSDTQYF.

The genes are TRBV5-1 and TRBJ1-2, with D hard to call. Germline V gives CDR1 SGHRS, CDR2 YFSETQ. The CDR3 length is 14 residues. The V end lost 0 bases, the J end lost 5 bases, and 11 bases lay between the germline ends. Here the CDR3 reads CASSLGGNEYGYTF. DNA for the CDR3: TGCGCCAGCAGCTTGGGGGGAAATGAGTATGGCTACACCTTC. Variable domain in full (rest from reference TRBV5-1 and TRBJ1-2): KAGVTQTPRYLIKTRGQQVTLSCSPISGHRSVSWYQQTPGQGLQFLFEYFSETQRNKGNFPGRFSGRQFSNSRSEMNVSTLELGDSALYLCASSLGGNEYGYTFGSGTRLTVV.

In its sample, this clonotype was seen many times. V gene TRBV29-1 combines with J gene TRBJ1-1; TRBD1 agrees at 10 bases. The J segment lost 5 bases and the V segment lost 5 bases, leaving 5 bases of the junction unmatched. The CDR3 has 13 amino acids. Germline values: CDR1 SQVTM, CDR2 ANQGSEA. For the CDR3, the DNA is TGCAGCGTTTTGGACAGGGGGGGGACTGAAGCTTTCTTT. Its protein is CSVLDRGGTEAFF. The entire variable domain, with the rest obtained from reference TRBV29-1 and TRBJ1-1, is as follows: SAVISQKPSRDICQRGTSLTIQCQVDSQVTMMFWYRQQPGQSLTLIATANQGSEATYESGFVIDKFPISRPNLTFSTLTVSNMSPEDSSIYLCSVLDRGGTEAFFGQGTRLTVV.

There are many counts of this clonotype. This chain links TRBV12-3 or TRBV12-4 with TRBJ2-7; the D is unclear. The ends were cut back, 5 bases at V and 0 bases at J, with 11 bases in the middle. The CDR3 extends over 14 amino acids. The CDR3 DNA sequence: TGTGCCAGCAGTACTCAGAGTAGCTCCTACGAGCAGTACTTC. Translated: CASSTQSSSYEQYF.

This clonotype appeared many times. The V gene is TRBV6-1, the J gene TRBJ2-1; 7 nucleotides agree with TRBD2. The CDR3 consists of 15 residues. The germline CDR1 and CDR2 sequences are MNHNS and SASEGT. Losses at the gene ends were 6 bases for V and 0 bases for J; bases not matched to a gene: 5. The DNA for the CDR3 is TGTGCCAGCAGACTAGCGACCAGCTCCTACAATGAGCAGTTCTTC. Amino acid sequence: CASRLATSSYNEQFF.

This clonotype was detected ten times or more. The chain recombines TRBV20-1 with TRBJ2-1; D is undetermined. The germline V gene encodes CDR1 DFQATT and CDR2 SNEGSKA (reference sequence). Trimming removed 0 bases at V and 4 bases at J, with 7 bases between. There are 13 residues in the CDR3. In DNA form, the CDR3 reads TGCAGTGCTAGAGACCTCTCTTACAATGAGCAGTTCTTC. Translating gives CSARDLSYNEQFF.

This chain links TRBV10-1 with TRBJ2-7; TRBD1 matches at 11 bases. Germline values: CDR1 WNHNN, CDR2 SYGVQD (reference sequence). This CDR3 region has 15 residues. V lost 6 bases, J lost 5 bases, and 9 bases stayed unmatched. The CDR3 nucleotides are TGCGCCAGCAGCCCCGGACAGGGGGCCAGGCACGAGCAGTACGTC. Translated, it gives CASSPGQGARHEQYV.

This clonotype was detected many times. CDR3 protein: CASSYSGGLHREKLFF. In nucleotides, the CDR3 is TGTGCCAGCAGTTACTCGGGTGGTCTCCACAGGGAAAAACTGTTTTTT. This chain joins TRBV6-5 and TRBJ1-4; the D gene is possibly TRBD1 (5 bases). Trimming cost V 0 bases and J 8 bases, with 16 bases left between them. This CDR3 comprises 16 residues. Germline V CDR1 and CDR2: MNHEY, SVGAGI.

The sample holds many counts of this clonotype. The V and J genes are TRBV5-1 and TRBJ2-7; 8 nucleotides match TRBD1. The CDR3 has 14 amino acids. V was pared by 3 bases and J by 2 bases, with 4 bases of the junction left unmatched. Germline CDR1 SGHRS, CDR2 YFSETQ. For the CDR3, the DNA is TGCGCCAGCAGCTACCGACAGGGGACCTACGAGCAGTACTTC. It translates to CASSYRQGTYEQYF. The whole variable domain, remainder taken from reference TRBV5-1 and TRBJ2-7, is KAGVTQTPRYLIKTRGQQVTLSCSPISGHRSVSWYQQTPGQGLQFLFEYFSETQRNKGNFPGRFSGRQFSNSRSEMNVSTLELGDSALYLCASSYRQGTYEQYFGPGTRLTVT.

This clonotype was seen many times. The chain carries TRBV15 and TRBJ1-1; TRBD1 is a possible D gene (6 bases). The CDR3 runs 12 residues. The ends were cut back, 5 bases at V and 4 bases at J, with 8 bases in the middle. CDR1 LNHNV and CDR2 YYDKDF come from the germline V gene (reference sequence). The CDR3 sequence is CATSLGATEAFF. The DNA of the CDR3 is TGTGCCACCAGCTTGGGGGCCACTGAAGCTTTCTTT.